One and the same sample provided the 20 T cell receptor beta chains below, sequenced in a study of cytomegalovirus exposure and HLA in healthy donors. Primers: 60 Vbeta forward and 13 Jbeta reverse. Sequencing was performed with immunoSEQ multiplex PCR; in TCRdb, only in-frame clones are kept and a portion is missing. The data contain about 140,000 clones, about 80% of them singletons. Sequencing input: PBMCs. These receptors were taken from a man aged 18 to 30 in good health and CMV-seronegative.

The chain recombines TRBV19 with TRBJ1-2, with D possibly TRBD1 on 6 matching bases. The length of the CDR3 is 16 residues. V was trimmed by 3 bases and J by 0 bases, leaving 14 bases between them. CDR1 is LNHDA and CDR2 is SQIVND in the germline V gene (reference sequence). The CDR3 here is CASSMGRGYTNYGYTF. Here the CDR3 DNA reads TGTGCCAGTAGTATGGGCAGGGGCTACACTAACTATGGCTACACCTTC.

The chain recombines TRBV5-1 with TRBJ2-1; 8 bases align to TRBD2. The V gene end was trimmed by 6 bases and the J gene end by 3 bases; junction bases not matched to a gene: 11. The CDR3 extends over 16 amino acids. CDR1 and CDR2 from the germline V gene are SGHRS and YFSETQ. The CDR3 DNA reads as TGCGCCAGCACCGGGGGGCGGGAGGCCCTCTACAATGAGCAGTTCTTC. It specifies CASTGGREALYNEQFF.

The chain joins TRBV10-3 to TRBJ2-1, with TRBD2 matching 10 bases. CDR1 is ENHRY, CDR2 SYGVKD, per germline. The CDR3 runs to 15 residues. Trimming at V came to 7 bases and at J to 4 bases, leaving 7 bases not matched to a gene. CDR3 nucleotides: TGTGCCATCACCCCTACTAGCGGGATATACAATGAGCAGTTCTTC. Its protein product is CAITPTSGIYNEQFF.

The chain is built from TRBV7-2 and TRBJ2-3, with a tentative D call TRBD2 (6 bases). Germline V CDR1 and CDR2: SGHTA, FQGNSA. There are 14 residues in the CDR3. The V gene lost 6 bases and the J gene lost 6 bases, with 16 bases spanning the gap. CDR3 loop: CASRRGGIKDTQYF. The CDR3 bases are TGTGCCAGCAGGAGAGGCGGGATTAAGGATACGCAGTATTTT.

This chain uses TRBV2 with TRBJ2-7, with D maybe TRBD1 (6 bases). The CDR3 loop spans 12 amino acids. Trimming pared 9 bases from V and 3 bases from J, leaving 12 bases between. CDR1 is SNHLY and CDR2 is FYNNEI in the germline V gene. CDR3 residues: CARQGIGYEQYF. Here the CDR3 DNA reads TGTGCCAGGCAGGGGATCGGCTACGAGCAGTACTTC.

The table lists this clone with a few counts. CDR3 loop: CASSNKDRVGTDTQYF. CDR3 sequence (DNA): TGCGCCAGCAGCAACAAAGACAGGGTAGGCACAGATACGCAGTATTTT. V gene TRBV5-1 combines with J gene TRBJ2-3; TRBD1 matches at 7 bases. The germline CDR1 and CDR2 sequences are SGHRS and YFSETQ. The CDR3 is 16 residues long. Losses at the gene ends were 4 bases for V and 1 base for J; bases not matched to a gene: 9.

This chain connects TRBV5-1 to TRBJ2-3; TRBD2 matches at 10 bases. This CDR3 is 18 amino acids long. V lost 4 bases to trimming and J lost 2 bases; unmatched junction nucleotides: 13. Germline V gene data show CDR1 as SGHRS and CDR2 as YFSETQ. CDR3 coding DNA: TGCGCCAGCAGCAAGGAGGGTGGACTAGCGGCGCTCACAGATACGCAGTATTTT. Its translation is CASSKEGGLAALTDTQYF.

The gene calls are TRBV28 and TRBJ1-2, with a tentative D call TRBD1 (6 bases). The V and J ends lost 5 bases and 8 bases respectively, with 15 bases between them. CDR1 MDHEN and CDR2 SYDVKM come from the germline V gene. The CDR3 runs 13 residues. The CDR3 sequence: CASSLTGFGGYTF. The CDR3 nucleotides are TGTGCCAGCAGTCTAACAGGGTTCGGAGGCTACACCTTC.

The chain couples TRBV6-4 to TRBJ1-2, with 7 positions matching TRBD1. The CDR3 totals 14 residues. CDR1 is MRHNA and CDR2 is SNTAGT in the germline V gene. V lost 6 bases, J lost 8 bases, and 12 bases stayed unmatched. The CDR3 bases are TGTGCCAGCAGACAGGGGCCCGATACCTGGGGCTACACCTTC. Translating it yields CASRQGPDTWGYTF.

The J gene is TRBJ2-3, the V gene TRBV30, with TRBD2 matching over 7 bases. J was trimmed by 2 bases and V by 3 bases; bases with no gene match: 8. The CDR3 loop spans 15 amino acids. Germline V gene lookup returns CDR1 GTSNPN and CDR2 SVGIG (reference sequence). The CDR3 DNA reads TGTGCCTGGAGCGCCGGGACTATATCCACAGATACGCAGTATTTT. Its translation is CAWSAGTISTDTQYF.

J is TRBJ2-3 and V is TRBV18, with 9 bases aligning to TRBD1. The CDR3 loop spans 16 amino acids. V dropped 3 bases and J dropped 9; count of bases not matched to a gene: 13. Germline CDR1 is KGHSH and CDR2 is LQKENI. CDR3 nucleotide sequence: TGTGCCAGCTCACCTTTTACGACAGGGGGTCAGGGAACGCAGTATTTT. Amino acid sequence: CASSPFTTGGQGTQYF.

This clone has a handful of counts. The rearrangement joins TRBV10-2 to TRBJ2-2, with D maybe TRBD2 (5 bases). Germline-derived CDR1 and CDR2 are WSHSY and SAAADI. V lost 7 bases, J lost 4 bases, and 13 bases lay in between. There are 14 residues in the CDR3. The DNA for the CDR3 is TGCGCCAGCACGACACGGAGGACCACCGGGGAGCTGTTTTTT. Translation: CASTTRRTTGELFF.

The V gene is TRBV19, the J gene TRBJ1-2, with D possibly matching TRBD1 (5 bases). CDR3 size: 14 residues. Germline CDR1 reads LNHDA; CDR2 reads SQIVND (reference sequence). V lost 10 bases, J lost 2 bases, and 17 bases lay in between. This chain's CDR3 is CATNRQLDNYGYTF. CDR3 bases: TGTGCCACAAACCGACAGTTAGACAACTATGGCTACACCTTC.

The rearrangement uses TRBV11-2 and TRBJ1-2; 7 bases are shared with TRBD1. Losses at the gene ends were 0 bases for V and 3 bases for J; bases not matched to a gene: 13. CDR1 SGHAT and CDR2 FQNNGV come from the germline V gene. The CDR3 sequence is 18 residues long. The CDR3 sequence: CASSLDLFYRGADYGYTF. The DNA for the CDR3 is TGTGCCAGCAGCTTAGACCTATTTTACAGGGGCGCAGACTATGGCTACACCTTC.

The chain has TRBV7-9 and TRBJ1-2; no definite D call. CDR1 is SEHNR and CDR2 is FQNEAQ in the germline V gene (reference sequence). The CDR3 loop spans 15 amino acids. Trimming left V 5 bases short and J 4 bases short, with 17 bases between. CDR3 nucleotides: TGTGCCAGCAGCCTCGGCCCGGGTGAACCCTATGGCTACACCTTC. Translating it yields CASSLGPGEPYGYTF.

The V gene is TRBV30, the J gene TRBJ2-7; TRBD1 might be the D (5 bases). Germline values: CDR1 GTSNPN, CDR2 SVGIG (reference sequence). The CDR3 loop spans 18 amino acids. The V and J ends lost 0 bases and 4 bases respectively, with 25 bases between them. CDR3 residues: CAWSVPPDSERFLYEQYF. The CDR3 DNA sequence: TGTGCCTGGAGTGTCCCACCTGACAGCGAGAGGTTCTTATACGAGCAGTACTTC.

The chain employs TRBV25-1 and TRBJ1-1; D gene uncertain. There are 15 residues in the CDR3. Trimming stripped 6 bases from V and 0 bases from J, with 14 bases between. Germline V gene data show CDR1 as MGHDK and CDR2 as SYGVNS. CDR3: CASSARTGMNTEAFF. DNA for the CDR3: TGTGCCAGCAGCGCCCGGACTGGAATGAACACTGAAGCTTTCTTT.

The genes are TRBV19 and TRBJ2-1; D ambiguous. The CDR3 contains 15 residues. V gave up 7 bases and J gave up 0 bases, with 13 bases separating them. Germline lookup yields CDR1 LNHDA and CDR2 SQIVND (reference sequence). The CDR3 protein is CASIPDSSSYNEQFF. The CDR3 region has the DNA TGTGCCAGTATCCCTGACTCGAGCTCCTACAATGAGCAGTTCTTC.

This chain connects TRBV27 to TRBJ1-1; tentative D call: TRBD1 (6 bases). CDR3 length: 13 residues. In germline, CDR1 is MNHEY, CDR2 SMNVEV (reference sequence). V gave up 3 bases and J gave up 12 bases, with 17 bases separating them. The CDR3 sequence is CASSFTGLTGTFF. CDR3 coding DNA: TGTGCCAGCAGTTTCACAGGGTTGACGGGGACTTTCTTT.

The J gene is TRBJ2-7, the V gene TRBV11-2, with TRBD2 identical over 9 bases. V lost 3 bases and J lost 4; bases outside the gene matches: 13. The CDR3 length is 17 residues. The germline V gene has CDR1 SGHAT and CDR2 FQNNGV. The CDR3 nucleotides read TGTGCCAGCAGCTTTGTTGGGGGCGGGAGGGCCGTGTACGAGCAGTACTTC. This encodes CASSFVGGGRAVYEQYF.